The clone carrying this TCR beta chain was counted many times. The entry originates in a study of CD8+CD57+ T cells in acquired aplastic anemia. The CDR3 consists of 14 residues. V was shortened by 2 bases and J by 9 bases, with 16 bases between the two germline ends. In patients chosen for sequencing, flow cytometry had shown CD8+CD57+ cell expansion. According to the study, genomic DNA was the template for TCR beta VDJ and CDR3 profiling. TCRdb reprocessed the reads via MiXCR and lists one record per CDR3 protein. The sample has about 160,000 distinct CDR3 sequences; less than 50% are singletons. The chain couples TRBV12-3 or TRBV12-4 to TRBJ1-2; maybe TRBD1 (5 bases). Sequencing was done on a sample of sorted CD4+, CD8+, or CD8+CD57+ T cells (not recorded which) from PBMCs. This TCR came from a human donor with aplastic anemia. CDR3 DNA sequence: TGTGCCAGCAGTTTAATAGACAGCCCTCCGAGCTACACCTTC. Translating gives CASSLIDSPPSYTF.